The clone carrying this TCR beta chain was detected only once. Its antigen remains unknown. PCR was performed using 60 Vbeta and 13 Jbeta primers. How the authors handled the data: Unique TCR beta chains totaled some 80 million in a later count, with roughly 10 million of them shared. TCRdb keeps only in-frame clones here, not all; method: immunoSEQ multiplex PCR. V and J calls plus clone size are reproduced from that table; the DNA served to infer D and trimming. Of approximately 180,000 clones in the sample, 70% to 90% were seen once. CDR3 length equals 13 residues. Germline V gene data show CDR1 as MNHEY and CDR2 as SVGAGI. The trim removed 5 bases at V and 7 bases at J, leaving 3 bases unmatched. These data originate in a study of cytomegalovirus exposure and HLA in healthy donors. Study-level background: About 200 million T cells yielded roughly 100 million unique TCR beta sequences, as an earlier analysis found.

General observations from the study: TCR beta V- and J-gene trimming, according to a later analysis, was linked to a missense DCLRE1C variant. In presence/absence analyses, roughly uniform sequencing depth across donors was assumed.

The V call is TRBV6-5, the J call TRBJ1-5, with 9 bases matching TRBD1. The sequencing sample was made of PBMCs. The TCR originated in a woman aged 30 to 39 in good health and CMV-seronegative. CDR3 loop: CASSRDRVQPQHF. The CDR3 DNA follows: TGTGCCAGCAGTAGGGACAGGGTCCAGCCCCAGCATTTT.